The source of this T cell receptor (beta chain) is a study of cytomegalovirus exposure and HLA in healthy donors. General observations from the study: As a later analysis showed, a missense DCLRE1C variant was linked to trimming of TCR beta V- and J-genes. Reportedly, cytomegalovirus status was diagnosed with high sensitivity and specificity. In an earlier analysis, in 540 or so donors, most V segments appeared productive either ~87% or ~30% of the time.

A remark on this clone: Its antigen is unidentified.

The primer mix had 60 Vbeta and 13 Jbeta primers. The method was immunoSEQ multiplex PCR; TCRdb's version includes in-frame clones alone and lacks a portion of them. The sample table sets out nearly 200,000 clones. The CDR3 contains 14 residues. Germline CDR1 and CDR2: MNHNY and SVGAGI (reference sequence). The germline V and J ends were trimmed by 7 bases and 2 bases, with 14 bases remaining between them. Sample: PBMCs. This sequence was found in a boy aged 10-17 years in good health and CMV-seronegative. The J gene is TRBJ1-2, the V gene TRBV6-6; D is undetermined. CDR3 DNA sequence: TGTGCCAGCAAGTTACCCGGGGAAAACTATGGCTACACCTTC. Its translation is CASKLPGENYGYTF.